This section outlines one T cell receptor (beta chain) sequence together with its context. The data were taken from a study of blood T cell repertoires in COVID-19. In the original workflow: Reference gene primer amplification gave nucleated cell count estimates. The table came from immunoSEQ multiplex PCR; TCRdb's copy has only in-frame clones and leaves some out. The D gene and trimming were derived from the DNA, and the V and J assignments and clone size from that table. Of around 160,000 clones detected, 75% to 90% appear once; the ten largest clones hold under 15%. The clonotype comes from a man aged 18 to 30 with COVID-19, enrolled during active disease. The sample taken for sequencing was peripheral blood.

The CDR3 DNA reads TGTGCCATCACCGGGACAGGAATTCGAGGGGGCTACAATGAGCAGTTCTTC. As protein: CAITGTGIRGGYNEQFF. This chain joins TRBV28 and TRBJ2-1; 8 bases agree with TRBD1. There are 17 residues in the CDR3. CDR1 is MDHEN and CDR2 is SYDVKM in the germline V gene. Germline trimming cut 10 bases from V and 3 bases from J; bases unmatched to any gene: 17.